This entry lists 18 T cell receptor beta chains sequenced from one sample in a study of T cells in severe cutaneous drug reactions. TCR subtype-specific primers in iRepertoire multiplex PCR prepared libraries for bulk and single-cell sequencing. From the multiplex PCR reads, TCRdb lists one entry per CDR3 protein and no DNA. The sample has 21,000 or so distinct CDR3 sequences, and its top ten clones hold 6.5% to 8%. The donors had carbamazepine-induced Stevens-Johnson syndrome or toxic epidermal necrolysis. The specimen sequenced was PBMCs. The origin of the receptors is a human donor with toxic epidermal necrolysis, a severe cutaneous drug reaction.

This rearrangement joins TRBV3-1 to TRBJ2-1; TCRdb names TRBD2, which stays unverified in the absence of DNA. This CDR3 is 17 amino acids long. CDR1 LGHDT and CDR2 YNNKEL come from the germline V gene (reference sequence). The CDR3 sequence is CASRPGSWSSHYNEQFF.

The rearrangement joins TRBV29-1 to TRBJ2-1; without DNA, the TCRdb call of TRBD1 cannot be checked. Germline CDR1 reads SQVTM; CDR2 reads ANQGSEA. The length of the CDR3 is 14 residues. CDR3 residues: CSAGGQGGDNEQFF.

The V call is TRBV5-1, the J call TRBJ2-3; TCRdb designates TRBD2, a call that cannot be tested without DNA. Germline V gene lookup returns CDR1 SGHRS and CDR2 YFSETQ. CDR3 length: 16 residues. CDR3: CASSAGTSASTDTQYF.

V is TRBV7-8 and J is TRBJ2-7. This CDR3 comprises 11 residues. The germline gives CDR1 SGHVS, CDR2 FQNEAQ. CDR3 loop: CASKGNYEQYF.

The genes are TRBV2 and TRBJ1-1. The CDR3 extends over 16 amino acids. The germline gives CDR1 SNHLY, CDR2 FYNNEI. CDR3 sequence: CASSEARTRGNTEAFF.

The V and J genes are TRBV3-1 and TRBJ2-1; the TCRdb call, TRBD2, lacks DNA for checking. Germline V gene sequence: CDR1 LGHDT, CDR2 YNNKEL (reference sequence). The CDR3 runs 16 residues. CDR3 loop: CASSQDGLADYNEQFF.

This CDR3 is CATSNSGQSNTGELFF. This rearrangement joins TRBV15 to TRBJ2-2; TCRdb calls TRBD1, which cannot be checked without DNA. The CDR3 covers 16 residues. CDR1 is LNHNV, CDR2 YYDKDF, per germline (reference sequence).

This chain joins TRBV20-1 and TRBJ2-7; TCRdb picks TRBD2, but there is no DNA to check that call. Germline CDR1 DFQATT, CDR2 SNEGSKA (reference sequence). The CDR3 loop spans 13 amino acids. The CDR3 protein is CSARTARAYEQYF.

CDR3 sequence: CASSSLAGGPLETQYF. The genes are TRBV7-9 and TRBJ2-5; TCRdb's D call of TRBD2 is untestable without DNA. Germline CDR1 SEHNR, CDR2 FQNEAQ (reference sequence). The CDR3 spans 16 residues.

V usage is TRBV3-1 and J usage is TRBJ2-7; checking the TCRdb D call of TRBD2 is not possible without DNA. Looked up from germline, CDR1 is LGHDT and CDR2 is YNNKEL (reference sequence). The CDR3 extends over 15 amino acids. The CDR3 region is CASSPTTGLSYEQYF.

The chain links TRBV10-2 to TRBJ2-3. The CDR3 consists of 11 residues. Per the germline V gene, CDR1 is WSHSY and CDR2 is SAAADI. CDR3 sequence reads: CASSEAWTQYF.

The CDR3 is CAWSVGRGTDTQYF. The chain combines TRBV30 with TRBJ2-3. Germline V lookup: CDR1 GTSNPN, CDR2 SVGIG (reference sequence). CDR3 length: 14 residues.

This rearrangement joins TRBV19 to TRBJ2-5. The CDR3 covers 13 residues. The germline CDR1 and CDR2 sequences are LNHDA and SQIVND (reference sequence). This chain's CDR3 is CASSRQFQETQYF.

The gene calls are TRBV10-3 and TRBJ1-2; with no DNA, the TCRdb D assignment of TRBD1 cannot be verified. Germline CDR1 is ENHRY and CDR2 is SYGVKD. The CDR3 is 15 amino acids. CDR3 in amino acids: CAINSPRTGPDGYTF.

The chain employs TRBV7-9 and TRBJ1-1. Germline values: CDR1 SEHNR, CDR2 FQNEAQ (reference sequence). The CDR3 spans 12 residues. Here the CDR3 reads CASSLAVTEAFF.

V usage is TRBV6-2 or TRBV6-3 and J usage is TRBJ1-5. Germline-derived CDR1 and CDR2 are MNHEY and SVGEGT. CDR3 size: 18 residues. CDR3 protein: CASSYVSRLDSGNQPQHF.

This chain uses TRBV20-1 with TRBJ1-3. This CDR3 is built from 11 residues. Per germline, CDR1 DFQATT and CDR2 SNEGSKA (reference sequence). Here the CDR3 reads CSASRRNTIYF.

The chain couples TRBV9 to TRBJ2-1; there is no DNA to check the TCRdb D call of TRBD2. The germline V gene encodes CDR1 SGDLS and CDR2 YYNGEE. The CDR3 extends over 16 amino acids. CDR3 in amino acids: CASSVGRQRGGNEQFF.